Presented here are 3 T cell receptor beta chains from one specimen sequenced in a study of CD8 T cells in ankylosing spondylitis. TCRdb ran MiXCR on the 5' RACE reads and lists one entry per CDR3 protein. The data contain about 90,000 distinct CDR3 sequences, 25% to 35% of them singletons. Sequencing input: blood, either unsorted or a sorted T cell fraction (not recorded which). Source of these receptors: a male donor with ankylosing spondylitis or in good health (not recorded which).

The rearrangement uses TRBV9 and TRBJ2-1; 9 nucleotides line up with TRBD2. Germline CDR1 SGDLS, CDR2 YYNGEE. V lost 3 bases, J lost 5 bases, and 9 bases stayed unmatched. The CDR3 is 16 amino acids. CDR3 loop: CASSAVAGAGNNEQFF. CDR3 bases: TGTGCCAGCAGCGCCGTAGCGGGAGCAGGCAACAATGAGCAGTTCTTC.

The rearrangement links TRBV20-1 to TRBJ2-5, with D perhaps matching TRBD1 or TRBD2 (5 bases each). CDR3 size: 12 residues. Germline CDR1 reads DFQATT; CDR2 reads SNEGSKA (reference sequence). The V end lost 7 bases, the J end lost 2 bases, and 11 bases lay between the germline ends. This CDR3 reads CSGRDLQETQYF. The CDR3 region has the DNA TGCAGTGGTCGGGACCTTCAAGAGACCCAGTACTTC.

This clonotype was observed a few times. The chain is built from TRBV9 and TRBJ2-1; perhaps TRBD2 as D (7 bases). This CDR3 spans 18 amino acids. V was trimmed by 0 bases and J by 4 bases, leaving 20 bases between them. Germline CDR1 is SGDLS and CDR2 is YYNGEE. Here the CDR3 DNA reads TGTGCCAGCAGCGTAGAGGGGGGGGTCTTATGGGATTACAATGAGCAGTTCTTC. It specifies CASSVEGGVLWDYNEQFF.